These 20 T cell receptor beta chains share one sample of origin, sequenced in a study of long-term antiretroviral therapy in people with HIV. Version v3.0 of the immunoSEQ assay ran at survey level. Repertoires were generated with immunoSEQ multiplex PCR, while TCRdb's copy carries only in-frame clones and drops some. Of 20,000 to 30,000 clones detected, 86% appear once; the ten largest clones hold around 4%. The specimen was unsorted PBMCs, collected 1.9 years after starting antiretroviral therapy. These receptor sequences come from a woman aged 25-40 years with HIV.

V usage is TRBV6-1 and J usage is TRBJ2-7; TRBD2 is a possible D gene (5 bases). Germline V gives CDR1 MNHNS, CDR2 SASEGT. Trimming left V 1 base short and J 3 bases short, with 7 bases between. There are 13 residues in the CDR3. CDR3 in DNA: TGTGCCAGCAGTGAAGGAGGGAACTACGAGCAGTACGTC. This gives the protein CASSEGGNYEQYV.

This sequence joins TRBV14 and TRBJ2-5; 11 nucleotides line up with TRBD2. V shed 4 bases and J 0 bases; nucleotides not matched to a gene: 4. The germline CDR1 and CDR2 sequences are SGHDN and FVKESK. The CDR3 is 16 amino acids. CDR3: CASSLPSGGYQETQYF. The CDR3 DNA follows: TGTGCCAGCAGCCTACCTAGCGGGGGGTACCAAGAGACCCAGTACTTC.

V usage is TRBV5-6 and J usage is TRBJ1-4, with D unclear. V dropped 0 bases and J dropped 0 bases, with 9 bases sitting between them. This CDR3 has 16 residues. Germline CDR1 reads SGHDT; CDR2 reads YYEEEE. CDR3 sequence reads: CASSLGRGPTNEKLFF. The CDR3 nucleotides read TGTGCCAGCAGCTTGGGACGAGGACCAACTAATGAAAAACTGTTTTTT.

The CDR3 spells CASSIKASGESRTGELFF. DNA of the CDR3: TGTGCCAGTAGTATAAAGGCTAGTGGGGAGAGTCGGACCGGGGAGCTGTTTTTT. V usage is TRBV19 and J usage is TRBJ2-2; tentatively, D is TRBD2 (5 bases). The V gene lost 2 bases and the J gene lost 5 bases, with 21 bases spanning the gap. The CDR3 is 18 amino acids. The germline gives CDR1 LNHDA, CDR2 SQIVND (reference sequence).

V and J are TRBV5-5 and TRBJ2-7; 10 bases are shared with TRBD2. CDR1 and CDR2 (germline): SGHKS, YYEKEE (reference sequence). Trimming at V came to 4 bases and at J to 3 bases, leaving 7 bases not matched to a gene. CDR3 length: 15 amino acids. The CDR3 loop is CASSLTSGVHYEQYV. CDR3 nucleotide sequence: TGTGCCAGCAGCCTAACTAGCGGGGTGCACTACGAGCAGTACGTC.

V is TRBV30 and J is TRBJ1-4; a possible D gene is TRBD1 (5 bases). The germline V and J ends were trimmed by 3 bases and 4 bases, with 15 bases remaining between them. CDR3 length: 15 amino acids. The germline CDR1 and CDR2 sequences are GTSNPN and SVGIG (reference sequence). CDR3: CAWRGLGRLNEKLFF. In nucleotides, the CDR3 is TGTGCCTGGAGGGGGTTGGGACGGCTTAATGAAAAACTGTTTTTT.

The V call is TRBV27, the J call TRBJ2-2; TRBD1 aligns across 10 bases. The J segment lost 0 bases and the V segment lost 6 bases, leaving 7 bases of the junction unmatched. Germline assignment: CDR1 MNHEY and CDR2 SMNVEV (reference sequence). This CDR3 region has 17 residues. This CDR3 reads CASSLTGQGANTGELFF. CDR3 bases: TGTGCCAGCAGCCTGACAGGACAGGGGGCGAACACCGGGGAGCTGTTTTTT.

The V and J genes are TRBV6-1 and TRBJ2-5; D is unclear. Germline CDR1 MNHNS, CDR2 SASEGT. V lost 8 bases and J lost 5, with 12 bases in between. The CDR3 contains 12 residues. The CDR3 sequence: CASATKRETQYF. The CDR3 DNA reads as TGTGCCAGCGCGACAAAGAGGGAGACCCAGTACTTC.

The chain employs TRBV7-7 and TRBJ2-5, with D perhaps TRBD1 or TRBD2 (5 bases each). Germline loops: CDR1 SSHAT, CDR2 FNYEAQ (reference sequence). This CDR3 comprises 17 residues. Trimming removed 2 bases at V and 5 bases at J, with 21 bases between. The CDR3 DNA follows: TGTGCCAGCAGCTTATCGACAGCGGTAAAAAGAGGGGAGACCCAGTACTTC. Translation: CASSLSTAVKRGETQYF.

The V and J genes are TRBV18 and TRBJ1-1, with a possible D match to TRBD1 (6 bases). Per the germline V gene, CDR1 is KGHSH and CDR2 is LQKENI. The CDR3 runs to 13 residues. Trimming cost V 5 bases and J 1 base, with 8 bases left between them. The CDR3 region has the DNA TGTGCCAGCTCAGGACAGTCGAACACTGAAGCTTTCTTT. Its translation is CASSGQSNTEAFF.

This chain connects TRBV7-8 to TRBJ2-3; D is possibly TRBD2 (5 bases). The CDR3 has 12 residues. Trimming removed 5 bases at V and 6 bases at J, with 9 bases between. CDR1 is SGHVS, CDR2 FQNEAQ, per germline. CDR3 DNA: TGTGCCAGCAGCCCCAGAGGGGATACGCAGTATTTT. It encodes CASSPRGDTQYF.

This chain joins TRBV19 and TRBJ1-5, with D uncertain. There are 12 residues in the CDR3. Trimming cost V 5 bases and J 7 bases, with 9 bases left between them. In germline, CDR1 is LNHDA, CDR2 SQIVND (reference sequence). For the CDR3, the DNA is TGTGCCAGTAGTCTTTCCCCCCAGCCCCAGCATTTT. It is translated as CASSLSPQPQHF.

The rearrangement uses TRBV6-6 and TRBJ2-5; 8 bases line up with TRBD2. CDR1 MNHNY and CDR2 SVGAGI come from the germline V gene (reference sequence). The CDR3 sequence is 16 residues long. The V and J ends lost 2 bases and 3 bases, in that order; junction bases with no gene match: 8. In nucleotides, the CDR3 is TGTGCCAGCAGTTACGGGAGTAGCGGGGTAGAAGAGACCCAGTACTTC. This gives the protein CASSYGSSGVEETQYF.

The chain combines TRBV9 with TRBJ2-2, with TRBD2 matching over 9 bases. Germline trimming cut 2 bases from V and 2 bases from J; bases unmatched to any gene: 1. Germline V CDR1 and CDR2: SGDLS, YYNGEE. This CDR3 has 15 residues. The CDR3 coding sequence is TGTGCCAGCAGCGTTAGCGGGGGAAACACCGGGGAGCTGTTTTTT. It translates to CASSVSGGNTGELFF.

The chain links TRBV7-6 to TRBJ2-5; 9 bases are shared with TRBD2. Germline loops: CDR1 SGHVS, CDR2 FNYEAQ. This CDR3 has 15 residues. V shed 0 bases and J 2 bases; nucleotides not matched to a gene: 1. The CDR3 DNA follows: TGTGCCAGCAGCTTAGCTAGCGGGGGACAAGAGACCCAGTACTTC. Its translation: CASSLASGGQETQYF.

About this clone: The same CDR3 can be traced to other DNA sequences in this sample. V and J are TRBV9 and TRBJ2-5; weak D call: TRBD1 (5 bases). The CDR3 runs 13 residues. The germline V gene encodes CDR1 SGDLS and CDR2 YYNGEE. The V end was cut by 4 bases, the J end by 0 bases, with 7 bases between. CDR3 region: CASSRQYQETQYF. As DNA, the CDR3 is TGTGCCAGCAGCAGACAGTACCAAGAGACCCAGTACTTC.

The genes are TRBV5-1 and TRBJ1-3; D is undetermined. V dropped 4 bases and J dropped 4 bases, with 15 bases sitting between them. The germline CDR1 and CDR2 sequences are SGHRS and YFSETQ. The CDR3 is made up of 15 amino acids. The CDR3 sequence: CASSPVGDAGNTIYF. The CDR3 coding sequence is TGCGCCAGCAGCCCGGTCGGGGATGCCGGAAACACCATATATTTT.

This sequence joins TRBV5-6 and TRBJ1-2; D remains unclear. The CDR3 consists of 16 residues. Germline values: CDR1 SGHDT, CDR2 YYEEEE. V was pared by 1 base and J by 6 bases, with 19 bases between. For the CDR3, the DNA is TGTGCCAGCAGCTTGAGGACCGGGTCCCCCGGGAATGGCTACACCTTC. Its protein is CASSLRTGSPGNGYTF.

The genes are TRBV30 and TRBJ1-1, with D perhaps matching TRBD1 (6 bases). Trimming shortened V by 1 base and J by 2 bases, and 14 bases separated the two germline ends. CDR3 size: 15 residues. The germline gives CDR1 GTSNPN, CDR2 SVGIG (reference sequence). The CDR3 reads CAWSDPGTLNTEAFF. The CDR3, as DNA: TGTGCCTGGAGTGACCCCGGGACACTAAACACTGAAGCTTTCTTT. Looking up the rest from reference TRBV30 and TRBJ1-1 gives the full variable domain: SQTIHQWPATLVQPVGSPLSLECTVEGTSNPNLYWYRQAAGRGLQLLFYSVGIGQISSEVPQNLSASRPQDRQFILSSKKLLLSDSGFYLCAWSDPGTLNTEAFFGQGTRLTVV.

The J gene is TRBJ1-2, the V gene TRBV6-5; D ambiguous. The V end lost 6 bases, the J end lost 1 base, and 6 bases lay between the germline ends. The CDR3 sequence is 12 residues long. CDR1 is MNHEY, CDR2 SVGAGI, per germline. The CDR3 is CASSLHNYGYTF. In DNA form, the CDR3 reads TGTGCCAGCAGCCTTCATAACTATGGCTACACCTTC.